The 14 T cell receptor beta chains below come from one sample, sequenced in a study of blood T cell repertoires in COVID-19. Here immunoSEQ multiplex PCR was the method, and the copy in TCRdb shows in-frame clones only, minus some. The sample yields hundreds of thousands of clones, 88% seen once. Sequenced material: peripheral blood. The receptors were sampled from a man between 18 and 29 years old with active or convalescent COVID-19.

The chain carries TRBV12-3 or TRBV12-4 and TRBJ2-2; D may be TRBD1 (5 bases). The ends were cut back, 7 bases at V and 7 bases at J, with 10 bases in the middle. The CDR3 length is 12 residues. CDR3 residues: CASTSQGGELFF. The DNA of the CDR3 is TGTGCCAGCACATCCCAGGGCGGGGAGCTGTTTTTT.

The gene calls are TRBV7-9 and TRBJ2-7, with 8 nucleotides matching TRBD1. Germline trimming cut 1 base from V and 3 bases from J; bases unmatched to any gene: 2. The CDR3 consists of 14 residues. Per the germline V gene, CDR1 is SEHNR and CDR2 is FQNEAQ (reference sequence). In DNA form, the CDR3 reads TGTGCCAGCAGCTTAGGGACAGGGATCTACGAGCAGTACTTC. Encoded protein: CASSLGTGIYEQYF.

The rearrangement links TRBV27 to TRBJ2-2, with D possibly matching TRBD2 (6 bases). CDR3 length: 13 amino acids. Germline CDR1 reads MNHEY; CDR2 reads SMNVEV (reference sequence). V was clipped by 3 bases and J by 5 bases, with 7 bases between them. As DNA, the CDR3 is TGTGCCAGCAGTTTGGGGGGAACCGGGGAGCTGTTTTTT. Translated: CASSLGGTGELFF.

The chain recombines TRBV12-5 with TRBJ2-7; 10 bases align to TRBD1. V shed 5 bases and J 5 bases; nucleotides not matched to a gene: 6. Germline CDR1 is LGHNT and CDR2 is FRNRAP. There are 14 residues in the CDR3. CDR3 sequence (DNA): TGTGCTAGTGGTACCGGGACAGGGGTAGACGAGCAGTACTTC. This encodes CASGTGTGVDEQYF.

V and J are TRBV14 and TRBJ1-1; TRBD1 is a possible D gene (6 bases). The CDR3 has 13 amino acids. Between the trimmed V and J ends, which lost 4 bases and 2 bases, there was a span of 8 bases. The germline gives CDR1 SGHDN, CDR2 FVKESK. CDR3 coding DNA: TGTGCCAGCAGCCGGGGGCGAAACACTGAAGCTTTCTTT. It encodes CASSRGRNTEAFF.

The rearrangement joins TRBV5-1 to TRBJ2-1, with D perhaps TRBD1 (5 bases). Germline values: CDR1 SGHRS, CDR2 YFSETQ. Trimming removed 2 bases at V and 7 bases at J, with 10 bases between. The CDR3 extends over 13 amino acids. CDR3 DNA: TGCGCCAGCAGCTTCCGAAGGGGAAATGAGCAGTTCTTC. It specifies CASSFRRGNEQFF.

The chain has TRBV27 and TRBJ1-2, with 12 bases fitting TRBD1. Trimming cost V 2 bases and J 2 bases; bases outside gene matches: 0. Germline V CDR1 and CDR2: MNHEY, SMNVEV (reference sequence). CDR3 size: 15 residues. In nucleotides, the CDR3 is TGTGCCAGCAGTTTAGGGACAGGGGGCAACTATGGCTACACCTTC. It specifies CASSLGTGGNYGYTF.

CDR3 residues: CASSTGTNTEAFF. CDR3 nucleotide sequence: TGTGCCAGCTCAACAGGGACGAACACTGAAGCTTTCTTT. The chain links TRBV18 to TRBJ1-1, with a weak D call TRBD1 (6 bases). Germline assignment: CDR1 KGHSH and CDR2 LQKENI. V dropped 5 bases and J dropped 1 base, with 8 bases sitting between them. The CDR3 length is 13 residues.

The chain uses TRBV5-1 and TRBJ2-7, with D perhaps TRBD1 (6 bases). The V gene lost 3 bases and the J gene lost 2 bases, with 12 bases spanning the gap. CDR1 and CDR2 from the germline V gene are SGHRS and YFSETQ. The CDR3 sequence is 14 residues long. In nucleotides, the CDR3 is TGCGCCAGCAGCTCAGACCGGGACACCTACGAGCAGTACTTC. The encoded protein is CASSSDRDTYEQYF.

This chain joins TRBV10-1 and TRBJ1-5, with TRBD1 matching 9 bases. CDR1 and CDR2 from the germline V gene are WNHNN and SYGVQD (reference sequence). With 3 bases clipped from V and 7 bases from J, the junction kept 7 bases outside the gene matches. The CDR3 is 15 residues long. Written as DNA, the CDR3 is TGCGCCAGCAGTGATGGACAGGGGCTGCGACAGCCCCAGCATTTT. It is translated as CASSDGQGLRQPQHF.

The chain carries TRBV10-3 and TRBJ2-3; 9 bases map to TRBD2. The CDR3 runs 17 residues. V lost 3 bases, J lost 6 bases, and 13 bases stayed unmatched. Germline loops: CDR1 ENHRY, CDR2 SYGVKD. DNA of the CDR3: TGTGCCATCAGTGAAGGGCGCGCGGGGGGGCGTATTGATACGCAGTATTTT. This encodes CAISEGRAGGRIDTQYF.

The chain recombines TRBV6-5 with TRBJ1-1; 8 bases align to TRBD1. This CDR3 has 15 amino acids. Germline lookup yields CDR1 MNHEY and CDR2 SVGAGI. Germline trimming cut 8 bases from V and 5 bases from J; bases unmatched to any gene: 13. CDR3 residues: CASQQGGYDGTEAFF. The DNA of the CDR3 is TGTGCCAGCCAACAGGGGGGCTATGACGGAACTGAAGCTTTCTTT.

The chain combines TRBV25-1 with TRBJ2-7, with D possibly matching TRBD1 (6 bases). The CDR3 has 12 residues. CDR1 is MGHDK, CDR2 SYGVNS, per germline. Deletions cut 7 bases from V and 4 bases from J, with 11 bases between. In DNA, the CDR3 is TGTGCCAGCACAGACAGGAGTTACGAGCAGTACTTC. Translating gives CASTDRSYEQYF.

V usage is TRBV7-2 and J usage is TRBJ1-4; D is uncertain. The germline V gene encodes CDR1 SGHTA and CDR2 FQGNSA. The CDR3 is 15 residues long. Trimming cost V 5 bases and J 0 bases, with 10 bases left between them. CDR3 region: CASSRSVSTNEKLFF. The CDR3 nucleotides are TGTGCCAGCAGCCGCTCAGTCTCAACTAATGAAAAACTGTTTTTT.